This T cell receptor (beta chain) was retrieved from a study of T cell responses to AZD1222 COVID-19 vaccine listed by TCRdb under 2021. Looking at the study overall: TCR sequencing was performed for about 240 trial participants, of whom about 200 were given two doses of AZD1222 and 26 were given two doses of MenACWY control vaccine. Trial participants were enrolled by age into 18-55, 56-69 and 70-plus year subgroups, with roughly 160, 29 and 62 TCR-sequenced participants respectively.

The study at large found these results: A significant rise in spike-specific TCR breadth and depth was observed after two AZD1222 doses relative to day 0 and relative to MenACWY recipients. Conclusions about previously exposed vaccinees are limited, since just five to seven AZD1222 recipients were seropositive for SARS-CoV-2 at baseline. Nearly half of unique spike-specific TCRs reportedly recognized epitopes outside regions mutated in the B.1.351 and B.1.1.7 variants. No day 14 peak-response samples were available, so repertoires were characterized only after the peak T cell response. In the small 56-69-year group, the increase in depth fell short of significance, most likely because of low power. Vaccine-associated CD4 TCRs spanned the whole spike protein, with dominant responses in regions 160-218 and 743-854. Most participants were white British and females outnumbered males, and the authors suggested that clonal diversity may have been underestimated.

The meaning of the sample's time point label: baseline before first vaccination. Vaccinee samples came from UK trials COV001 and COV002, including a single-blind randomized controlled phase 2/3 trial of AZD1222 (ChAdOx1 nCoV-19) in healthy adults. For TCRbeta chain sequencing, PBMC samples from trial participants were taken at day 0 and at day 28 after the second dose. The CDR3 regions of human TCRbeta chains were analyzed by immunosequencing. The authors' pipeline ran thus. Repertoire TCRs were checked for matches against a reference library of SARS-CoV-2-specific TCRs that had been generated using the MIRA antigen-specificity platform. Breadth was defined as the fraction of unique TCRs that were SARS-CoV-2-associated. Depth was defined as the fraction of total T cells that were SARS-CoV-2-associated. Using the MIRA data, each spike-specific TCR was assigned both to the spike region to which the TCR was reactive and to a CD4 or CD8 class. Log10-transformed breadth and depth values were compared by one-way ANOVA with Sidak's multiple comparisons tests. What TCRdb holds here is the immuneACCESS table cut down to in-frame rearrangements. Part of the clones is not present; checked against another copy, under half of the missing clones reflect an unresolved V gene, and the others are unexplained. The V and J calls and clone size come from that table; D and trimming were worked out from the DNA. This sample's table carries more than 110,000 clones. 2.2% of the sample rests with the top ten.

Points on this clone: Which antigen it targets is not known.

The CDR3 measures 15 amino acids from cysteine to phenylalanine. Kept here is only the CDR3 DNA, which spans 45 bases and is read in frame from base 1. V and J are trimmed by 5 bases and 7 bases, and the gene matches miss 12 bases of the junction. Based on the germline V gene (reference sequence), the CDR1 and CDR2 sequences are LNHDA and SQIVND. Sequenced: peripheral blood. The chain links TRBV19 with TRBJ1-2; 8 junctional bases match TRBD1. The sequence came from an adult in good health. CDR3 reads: CASSAVFDRGFGYTF. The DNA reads TGTGCCAGTAGTGCCGTGTTTGACAGGGGTTTTGGCTACACCTTC.